The 17 T cell receptor beta chains below were found in one sample sequenced in a study of CD4 and CD8 cells across lung adenocarcinoma regions. MiXCR, applied by TCRdb to the PCR reads, yields one record per CDR3 protein. The table has more than 9,500 distinct CDR3 sequences, roughly 44% seen once; the top ten hold approximately 31%. The sample consisted of CD8+ T cells from the margin of a lung tumor. These receptors were taken from a male donor with lung adenocarcinoma. The CD4 and CD8 labels of this study may be unreliable.

This clonotype was observed a few times. The genes are TRBV9 and TRBJ1-6; D uncertain. CDR3 length equals 15 residues. Trimming removed 1 base from V and 10 bases from J, with 15 bases in between. Germline assignment: CDR1 SGDLS and CDR2 YYNGEE. CDR3 region: CASSVYAGRNSPLHF. CDR3 nucleotide sequence: TGTGCCAGCAGCGTATATGCGGGGAGGAACTCACCCCTCCACTTT.

As regards this clonotype: The missing conserved phenylalanine or tryptophan at the end of this CDR3 makes a read error likely. The J gene is TRBJ2-5, the V gene TRBV6-5; D uncertain. CDR3 length: 16 residues. Between the trimmed V and J ends, which lost 0 bases and 1 base, there was a span of 12 bases. Germline V gives CDR1 MNHEY, CDR2 SVGAGI. In DNA form, the CDR3 reads TGTGCCAGCAGTTACTCTTGTGCTATCGGCCAAGAGACCCAGTACTTG. Translated, it gives CASSYSCAIGQETQYL.

The chain combines TRBV3-1 with TRBJ2-1; 9 positions agree with TRBD2. Judging by the DNA end, TRBJ2-7 fits better; the J call may be wrong. The CDR3 spans 16 residues. The germline V gene encodes CDR1 LGHDT and CDR2 YNNKEL (reference sequence). CDR3 coding DNA: TGTGCCAGCAGGCGTAATTTTGCTAGCGGGGACAATGAGCAGTACTTC. It is translated as CASRRNFASGDNEQYF.

The rearrangement links TRBV6-1 to TRBJ2-3, with D perhaps being TRBD1 or TRBD2 (6 bases each). Judging by the DNA end, TRBJ2-7 fits better; the J call may be wrong. Germline V gene data show CDR1 as MNHNS and CDR2 as SASEGT. CDR3 length: 15 residues. The CDR3, as DNA: TGTGCCAGGGGGAAGGGGGGCAGTGGCACAGAGACGCAGTACTTC. Protein sequence: CARGKGGSGTETQYF.

The rearrangement joins TRBV27 to TRBJ2-3; D tentatively fits TRBD1 or TRBD2 (5 bases each). Gene TRBJ2-7 matches the end of the DNA better, so the J call may be wrong. Germline V gene data show CDR1 as MNHEY and CDR2 as SMNVEV (reference sequence). This CDR3 region has 14 residues. DNA for the CDR3: TGTGCGGGCAGTGGGGGACGGGACCAAGATACGCAGTACTTC. It is translated as CAGSGGRDQDTQYF.

With regard to this clonotype: One junction end does not reproduce the germline sequence, and a read error may be involved. This chain joins TRBV27 and TRBJ2-3; D perhaps matches TRBD2 (6 bases). Germline V CDR1 and CDR2: MNHEY, SMNVEV (reference sequence). The CDR3 is 14 residues long. The chain's CDR3 is CAGRAGGDLGTQYF. For the CDR3, the DNA is TGTGCCGGCAGAGCGGGCGGTGACCTAGGGACGCAGTATTTT.

In its sample, this clonotype was seen once. One end of the junction is discordant with germline, which a read error may explain. The CDR3 loop reads CASTGIGVGSWANVQTF. Written as DNA, the CDR3 is TGTGCCAGCACCGGGATAGGGGTAGGTTCGTGGGCCAACGTCCAGACTTTC. This chain links TRBV6-1 with TRBJ2-6; D possibly matches TRBD1 or TRBD2 (5 bases each). Germline CDR1 MNHNS, CDR2 SASEGT. The length of the CDR3 is 17 residues.

This clonotype has a count of ten or more. The J gene is TRBJ2-3, the V gene TRBV7-9; the D is unclear. The CDR3 is made up of 15 amino acids. The germline V gene has CDR1 SEHNR and CDR2 FQNEAQ (reference sequence). The V gene lost 1 base and the J gene lost 1 base, with 9 bases spanning the gap. In nucleotides, the CDR3 is TGTGCCAGCAGCTTAGGGGTGCTGGGCACAGATACGCAGTATTTT. It specifies CASSLGVLGTDTQYF.

In this sample, this clonotype turned up a few times. The rearrangement uses TRBV6-5 and TRBJ2-5; 8 bases map to TRBD2. The end of the DNA aligns better with TRBJ2-7, so the J call may be wrong. This CDR3 spans 15 amino acids. Germline values: CDR1 MNHEY, CDR2 SVGAGI. The CDR3 reads CASSLRGGPSYEQYF. In DNA form, the CDR3 reads TGTGCCAGCAGTTTACGGGGGGGGCCCTCCTACGAGCAGTACTTC.

Ten or more counts support this clonotype. The gene calls are TRBV6-1 and TRBJ1-4; a weak D match, TRBD1 (5 bases). The CDR3 covers 14 residues. Germline V lookup: CDR1 MNHNS, CDR2 SASEGT. Trimming removed 5 bases at V and 5 bases at J, with 12 bases between. DNA for the CDR3: TGTGCCAGCAGTCCAGGGCTATTAAATGAAAAACTGTTTTTT. Translated: CASSPGLLNEKLFF.

For this clonotype: A much larger clone is a single base away; this may be a read error. The chain joins TRBV7-9 to TRBJ2-1; D is undetermined. V gave up 1 base and J gave up 13 bases, with 17 bases separating them. Germline lookup yields CDR1 SEHNR and CDR2 FQNEAQ (reference sequence). This CDR3 has 14 amino acids. The CDR3 protein is CASSLDGQKETQFF. The CDR3 coding sequence is TGTGCCAGCAGCTTAGACGGGCAGAAGGAGACCCAGTTCTTC. Together with reference TRBV7-9 and TRBJ2-1, the CDR3 gives the full variable domain: DTGVSQNPRHKITKRGQNVTFRCDPISEHNRLYWYRQTLGQGPEFLTYFQNEAQLEKSRLLSDRFSAERPKGSFSTLEIQRTEQGDSAMYLCASSLDGQKETQFFGPGTRLTVL.

This clonotype was detected once. V and J are TRBV6-1 and TRBJ2-7; D is unresolved. In germline, CDR1 is MNHNS, CDR2 SASEGT. Trimming pared 1 base from V and 7 bases from J, leaving 5 bases between. The CDR3 has 11 residues. The chain's CDR3 is CASSEGLEQYF. The CDR3 DNA reads as TGTGCCAGCAGTGAAGGGCTAGAGCAGTACTTC.

The chain carries TRBV6-1 and TRBJ2-1; D is possibly TRBD2 (6 bases). The CDR3 sequence is 15 residues long. Deletions cut 1 base from V and 10 bases from J, with 17 bases between. The germline V gene has CDR1 MNHNS and CDR2 SASEGT. The chain's CDR3 is CASSEGGDVVYEQFF. DNA for the CDR3: TGTGCCAGCAGTGAAGGGGGGGATGTCGTCTACGAGCAGTTCTTC.

With regard to this clonotype: Germline and junction disagree at one end, which may indicate a read error. This sequence joins TRBV9 and TRBJ2-5; 12 bases are a match to TRBD2. The CDR3 is 16 amino acids. The germline gives CDR1 SGDLS, CDR2 YYNGEE. The CDR3 DNA follows: TGTGCCAGCAGCGTAGAGCTAGCGGGAGGGGCAGACACCCAGTATTTC. Protein sequence: CASSVELAGGADTQYF.

In this sample, this clonotype is medium-sized. The V gene is TRBV6-1, the J gene TRBJ1-1, with D perhaps matching TRBD1 (6 bases). V gave up 5 bases and J gave up 5 bases, with 15 bases separating them. Germline values: CDR1 MNHNS, CDR2 SASEGT. The CDR3 has 14 amino acids. CDR3 sequence (DNA): TGTGCCAGCAGTCTTAGCAGGGGTCGAACTGAAGCTTTCTTT. It specifies CASSLSRGRTEAFF.

The genes are TRBV6-1 and TRBJ2-3, with a possible D match to TRBD2 (6 bases). Per the germline V gene, CDR1 is MNHNS and CDR2 is SASEGT. The CDR3 length is 16 residues. Between the trimmed V and J ends, which lost 6 bases and 10 bases, there was a span of 26 bases. The CDR3 DNA reads as TGTGCCAGCAGGGATTTAGCGGCTGGGGACTCAGAGGCGCAGTATTTT. Translation: CASRDLAAGDSEAQYF.

About this clonotype: The junction departs from the called germline gene at one end, perhaps through a read error. The chain uses TRBV27 and TRBJ2-4; 12 bases line up with TRBD2. The CDR3 spans 16 residues. Germline V gene data show CDR1 as MNHEY and CDR2 as SMNVEV (reference sequence). CDR3 DNA sequence: TGTGCCAGCAGTTCACGACTAGCGGGAGCCAAAAACATGCAGTACTTT. This codes for CASSSRLAGAKNMQYF.